A selection of T cell receptor beta chains follows, all from one sample in a study of T cell repertoires in ileal Crohn's disease. Method: immunoSEQ multiplex PCR; TCRdb's copy keeps in-frame clones and lacks some. The sample records more than 10,000 clones, about four fifths being singletons. Sequencing was done on a sample of ileal tissue. These TCRs come from an adult with Crohn's disease. The CDR3 runs from the conserved cysteine through the conserved F or W. Fields, in order: D gene, clone size, J gene, V gene, CDR3 DNA, CDR3 protein. D genes are given only for firm matches. Only part of the rows carry a size: once, few, many, or a class if the clone is expanded.

D gene: -; clone size: -; J gene: TRBJ2-5; V gene: TRBV5-6; CDR3 DNA: TGTGCCAGCAGCTTGAGGTTTTTAACAGGGCAAGAGACCCAGTACTTC; CDR3 protein: CASSLRFLTGQETQYF
D gene: -; clone size: few; J gene: TRBJ1-1; V gene: TRBV6-5; CDR3 DNA: TGTGCCAGCAGTTACTCTGGGGGCAGAGGGACTGAAGCTTTCTTT; CDR3 protein: CASSYSGGRGTEAFF
D gene: -; clone size: -; J gene: TRBJ2-5; V gene: TRBV5-1; CDR3 DNA: TGCGCCAGCAGCTTGGATGGGGCACTAAATGGGAAAGAGACCCAGTACTTC; CDR3 protein: CASSLDGALNGKETQYF
D gene: -; clone size: few; J gene: TRBJ2-1; V gene: TRBV9; CDR3 DNA: TGTGCCAGCAGCGTCCTCGGGGGTTCAAACCCCAATGAGCAGTTCTTC; CDR3 protein: CASSVLGGSNPNEQFF
D gene: -; clone size: -; J gene: TRBJ2-3; V gene: TRBV5-6; CDR3 DNA: TGTGCCAGCAGCGCCATCGGGAACACAGATACGCAGTATTTT; CDR3 protein: CASSAIGNTDTQYF
D gene: -; clone size: -; J gene: TRBJ2-7; V gene: TRBV28; CDR3 DNA: TGTGCCAGCAGTTCCGAGGGTGATATCTCCTACGAGCAGTACTTC; CDR3 protein: CASSSEGDISYEQYF
D gene: -; clone size: -; J gene: TRBJ1-5; V gene: TRBV21-1; CDR3 DNA: TGTGCCAGCAGCAGGCTCCGGGCAGGGGACCCGATTAGCAATCAGCCCCAGCATTTT; CDR3 protein: CASSRLRAGDPISNQPQHF
D gene: TRBD2; clone size: -; J gene: TRBJ2-1; V gene: TRBV30; CDR3 DNA: TGTGCCTGGAGTGTACCAGAGCGGGGGGGGTACAATGAGCAGTTCTTC; CDR3 protein: CAWSVPERGGYNEQFF
D gene: -; clone size: -; J gene: TRBJ1-2; V gene: TRBV6-5; CDR3 DNA: TGTGCCAGCAGTACTTCTAGGGGGGGTGGCCATGGCTACACCTTC; CDR3 protein: CASSTSRGGGHGYTF
D gene: -; clone size: -; J gene: TRBJ1-2; V gene: TRBV29-1; CDR3 DNA: TGCAGCGTTCGCGCGGGGGAAGGCTACACCTTC; CDR3 protein: CSVRAGEGYTF
D gene: TRBD2; clone size: few; J gene: TRBJ2-1; V gene: TRBV7-2; CDR3 DNA: TGTGCCAGCAGCTTAGTGGCGGGGGGGCGCGATGAGCAGTTCTTC; CDR3 protein: CASSLVAGGRDEQFF
D gene: TRBD2; clone size: once; J gene: TRBJ2-2; V gene: TRBV10-3; CDR3 DNA: TGTGCCATCAGTGAGTCGGCTACTAGCGGGAGGGTCGACACCGGGGAGCTGTTTTTT; CDR3 protein: CAISESATSGRVDTGELFF
D gene: TRBD2; clone size: -; J gene: TRBJ2-1; V gene: TRBV19; CDR3 DNA: TGTGCCAGTAGTCGGGAGCGGGGGGGCGGAGAGCAGTTCTTC; CDR3 protein: CASSRERGGGEQFF
D gene: TRBD2; clone size: -; J gene: TRBJ2-1; V gene: TRBV5-4; CDR3 DNA: TGTGCCAGCAGCTTGGCCAGCGGGAGGGCTCGCAATGAGCAGTTCTTC; CDR3 protein: CASSLASGRARNEQFF
D gene: -; clone size: -; J gene: TRBJ1-5; V gene: TRBV4-1; CDR3 DNA: TGCGCCAGCAGCCAAGTTCTGGGGACTAATCAGCCCCAGCATTTT; CDR3 protein: CASSQVLGTNQPQHF
D gene: -; clone size: -; J gene: TRBJ2-2; V gene: TRBV19; CDR3 DNA: TGTGCCAGTAGTATCCTTATGGGACTCACCGGGGAGCTGTTTTTT; CDR3 protein: CASSILMGLTGELFF
D gene: TRBD2; clone size: -; J gene: TRBJ2-1; V gene: TRBV27; CDR3 DNA: TGTGCCAGCATCGCGGTCGGGGGGGGACTCAATGAGCAGTTCTTC; CDR3 protein: CASIAVGGGLNEQFF
D gene: -; clone size: -; J gene: TRBJ1-6; V gene: TRBV5-5; CDR3 DNA: TGTGCCAGCAGCTTGTCTTATTCACCCCTCCACTTT; CDR3 protein: CASSLSYSPLHF
D gene: TRBD1; clone size: large; J gene: TRBJ1-2; V gene: TRBV7-6; CDR3 DNA: TGTGCCAGCAGCTTAGGACGGAACAGGGGAGTTAGGTACTATGGCTACACCTTC; CDR3 protein: CASSLGRNRGVRYYGYTF